This T cell receptor (beta chain) was captured by sequencing in a study of OX40 agonist ivuxolimab in advanced cancers. The method was immunoSEQ multiplex PCR; TCRdb's version includes in-frame clones alone and lacks a portion of them. Counted here are approximately 17,000 clones, roughly 84% occurring once; the ten biggest clones make up 40% to 50%. Germline CDR1 and CDR2: SGHRS and YFSETQ. The CDR3 sequence is 15 residues long. Trimming removed 7 bases from V and 4 bases from J; junction bases left unmatched: 11. Material: CD4+ or CD8+ T cells sorted from blood, obtained in a trial of the OX40 agonist ivuxolimab. The chain links TRBV5-1 to TRBJ2-3; 8 positions match TRBD1. The receptor's source is an adult with an advanced solid tumor such as melanoma, head and neck, liver or kidney cancer. This CDR3 is CASRGGQGVADTQYF. CDR3 DNA sequence: TGCGCCAGCCGAGGTGGACAGGGAGTTGCAGATACGCAGTATTTT.